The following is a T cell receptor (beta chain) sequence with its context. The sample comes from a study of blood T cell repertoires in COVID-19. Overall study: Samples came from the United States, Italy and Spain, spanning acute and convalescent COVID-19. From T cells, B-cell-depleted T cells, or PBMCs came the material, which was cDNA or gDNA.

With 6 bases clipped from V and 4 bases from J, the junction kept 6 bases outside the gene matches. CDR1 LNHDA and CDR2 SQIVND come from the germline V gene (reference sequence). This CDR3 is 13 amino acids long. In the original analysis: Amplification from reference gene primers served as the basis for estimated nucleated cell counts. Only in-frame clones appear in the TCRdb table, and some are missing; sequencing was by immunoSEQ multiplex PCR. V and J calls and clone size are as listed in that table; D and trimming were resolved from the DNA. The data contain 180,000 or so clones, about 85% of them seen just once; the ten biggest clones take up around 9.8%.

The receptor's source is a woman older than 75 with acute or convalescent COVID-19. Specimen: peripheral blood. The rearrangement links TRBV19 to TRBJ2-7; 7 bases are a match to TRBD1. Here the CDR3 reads CASSKDREYEQYF. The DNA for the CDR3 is TGTGCCAGTAGCAAAGACAGGGAATACGAGCAGTACTTC.